The 30 T cell receptor beta chains below were found in one sample sequenced in a study of regulatory T cells in long-lasting Graves disease. Time point noted: persistent/refractory GD, antithyroid drugs over 5 years with positive TRAb. Generation of the TCR library employed RNA extracted from PBMCs. Building the TCR beta libraries relied on iRepertoire HTBI primers, and CDR3 regions underwent Arm-PCR. TCRdb analysed the multiplex PCR reads with MiXCR anew, one entry per CDR3 protein. The sample holds fewer than 400,000 distinct CDR3 sequences, roughly a fifth seen once. The sample consisted of peripheral blood mononuclear cells (PBMCs), taken when the disease was refractory, from a patient treated with antithyroid drugs. The receptors were gathered from a female donor with Graves disease.

This clonotype has a count of ten or more. The chain links TRBV15 to TRBJ2-2; tentatively, D is TRBD2 (6 bases). Germline CDR1 is LNHNV and CDR2 is YYDKDF (reference sequence). Trimming stripped 4 bases from V and 1 base from J, with 10 bases between. The CDR3 consists of 15 residues. In DNA form, the CDR3 reads TGTGCCACCAGCATCGGGACTCTGAACACCGGGGAGCTGTTTTTT. This codes for CATSIGTLNTGELFF.

Only a few counts were recorded for this clonotype. V and J are TRBV28 and TRBJ1-1; D gene ambiguous. Trimming pared 6 bases from V and 8 bases from J, leaving 19 bases between. CDR1 is MDHEN, CDR2 SYDVKM, per germline. This CDR3 spans 14 amino acids. CDR3 residues: CASSPMGSGMEAFF. The CDR3 DNA is TGTGCCAGCAGCCCTATGGGGAGTGGTATGGAAGCTTTCTTT.

This chain connects TRBV2 to TRBJ1-4; TRBD1 matches 10 bases. This CDR3 has 14 residues. The junction had 9 bases not matched to a gene; V was cut back by 7 bases and J by 10 bases. The germline CDR1 and CDR2 sequences are SNHLY and FYNNEI. The CDR3 reads CASTQGTGVRKLFF. The CDR3 coding sequence is TGTGCCAGCACCCAAGGGACAGGGGTACGAAAACTGTTTTTT.

V and J are TRBV20-1 and TRBJ2-2, with TRBD2 matching 8 bases. Germline V gene lookup returns CDR1 DFQATT and CDR2 SNEGSKA (reference sequence). V trimming: 1 base; J trimming: 2 bases; junction bases outside the gene matches: 3. The CDR3 consists of 15 residues. The CDR3 sequence is CSARVAGGNTGELFF. CDR3 nucleotide sequence: TGCAGTGCTAGAGTGGCGGGGGGTAACACCGGGGAGCTGTTTTTT.

This clonotype was recorded many times. J is TRBJ1-4 and V is TRBV12-3 or TRBV12-4, with 8 positions matching TRBD1. After removal of 6 bases from V and 8 bases from J, the junction contained 8 bases not matched to a gene. The CDR3 runs to 14 residues. The chain's CDR3 is CASSHDRGGEKLFF. CDR3 coding DNA: TGTGCCAGCAGCCACGACAGGGGAGGAGAAAAACTGTTTTTT.

The chain uses TRBV6-1 and TRBJ2-2; weak D call: TRBD1 (5 bases). Germline V gene sequence: CDR1 MNHNS, CDR2 SASEGT. V was cut by 7 bases and J by 0 bases, with 12 bases left in between. This CDR3 has 15 residues. The CDR3 DNA reads TGTGCCAGCAAAGACAGCTATGCGAACACCGGGGAGCTGTTTTTT. The encoded protein is CASKDSYANTGELFF.

In this sample, this clonotype turned up many times. The J gene is TRBJ2-5, the V gene TRBV28, with D possibly TRBD2 on 6 matching bases. The CDR3 spans 14 residues. Germline CDR1 reads MDHEN; CDR2 reads SYDVKM. V lost 6 bases to trimming and J lost 2 bases, with 13 bases between them. The CDR3 loop is CASSLSRGQETQYF. DNA of the CDR3: TGTGCCAGCAGCCTCTCACGGGGGCAAGAGACCCAGTACTTC.

The chain joins TRBV28 to TRBJ2-6; the D is unclear. The CDR3 length is 17 residues. The V gene lost 6 bases and the J gene lost 3 bases, with 18 bases spanning the gap. Per germline, CDR1 MDHEN and CDR2 SYDVKM. CDR3 sequence (DNA): TGTGCCAGCAGGATGTCGAGCCGGGTTATTGGGGCCAACGTCCTGACTTTC. It is translated as CASRMSSRVIGANVLTF.

A few counts support this clonotype. This rearrangement joins TRBV27 to TRBJ2-1; the D gene is possibly TRBD2 (6 bases). The CDR3 totals 15 residues. Germline CDR1 reads MNHEY; CDR2 reads SMNVEV (reference sequence). The V and J ends lost 5 bases and 1 base respectively, with 12 bases between them. CDR3 region: CASSPRGSSYNEQFF. The CDR3 DNA reads as TGTGCCAGCAGTCCGCGGGGCAGTTCCTACAATGAGCAGTTCTTC.

The rearrangement links TRBV11-2 to TRBJ2-7; 8 positions agree with TRBD1. The CDR3 consists of 13 residues. Unmatched junction bases numbered 7, after V lost 6 bases and J lost 6 bases. Germline V gives CDR1 SGHAT, CDR2 FQNNGV. CDR3 region: CASSQDRGGEQYF. CDR3 sequence (DNA): TGTGCCAGCAGTCAAGACAGGGGAGGCGAGCAGTACTTC.

This clonotype was counted ten times or more. This chain uses TRBV28 with TRBJ1-5; a possible D gene is TRBD1 (5 bases). This CDR3 has 14 amino acids. Germline-derived CDR1 and CDR2 are MDHEN and SYDVKM. The ends were cut back, 6 bases at V and 0 bases at J, with 9 bases in the middle. The CDR3 spells CASSLTVSNQPQHF. The CDR3 bases are TGTGCCAGCAGCTTGACAGTTAGCAATCAGCCCCAGCATTTT.

The rearrangement uses TRBV19 and TRBJ2-7, with TRBD2 identical over 10 bases. Looked up from germline, CDR1 is LNHDA and CDR2 is SQIVND (reference sequence). V gave up 4 bases and J gave up 3 bases; unmatched junction bases: 9. This CDR3 has 16 amino acids. The CDR3 DNA is TGTGCCAGTAGTACGGCTAGCGGGGGATTGGGCTACGAGCAGTACTTC. Translation: CASSTASGGLGYEQYF.

This clonotype was detected ten times or more. The chain recombines TRBV9 with TRBJ1-1, with 7 positions matching TRBD1. This CDR3 spans 15 amino acids. Germline CDR1 is SGDLS and CDR2 is YYNGEE. V trimming: 0 bases; J trimming: 4 bases; junction bases outside the gene matches: 6. CDR3 DNA sequence: TGTGCCAGCAGCGTAGGGGGACAGCATGGCACTGAAGCTTTCTTT. Protein product: CASSVGGQHGTEAFF.

The CDR3 loop is CASSLFGLAGGGLYNEQFF. The CDR3 nucleotides read TGTGCCAGCAGTTTATTTGGGCTAGCGGGAGGGGGGTTATACAATGAGCAGTTCTTC. This chain connects TRBV28 to TRBJ2-1; 12 nucleotides agree with TRBD2. After removal of 1 base from V and 4 bases from J, the junction contained 11 bases not matched to a gene. The CDR3 is 19 amino acids. The germline V gene encodes CDR1 MDHEN and CDR2 SYDVKM.

This clonotype was counted ten times or more. V and J are TRBV12-3 or TRBV12-4 and TRBJ2-2; a weak D match, TRBD1 (6 bases). There are 17 residues in the CDR3. V was shortened by 7 bases and J by 2 bases, with 20 bases between the two germline ends. CDR3: CASTLGATLINTGELFF. CDR3 nucleotide sequence: TGTGCCAGCACCCTGGGGGCCACCCTAATAAACACCGGGGAGCTGTTTTTT.

The gene calls are TRBV7-2 and TRBJ2-2, with 7 bases lining up with TRBD1. The germline V gene encodes CDR1 SGHTA and CDR2 FQGNSA. V lost 2 bases and J lost 4; bases outside the gene matches: 4. CDR3 length: 15 amino acids. The CDR3 nucleotides read TGTGCCAGCAGCTTAAGACAGGGTCCCACCGGGGAGCTGTTTTTT. Translating gives CASSLRQGPTGELFF.

This clonotype showed up many times. V and J are TRBV20-1 and TRBJ2-5, with 8 nucleotides matching TRBD2. This CDR3 comprises 15 residues. V lost 0 bases and J lost 4; bases outside the gene matches: 7. Germline V lookup: CDR1 DFQATT, CDR2 SNEGSKA (reference sequence). The CDR3: CSARDPGAGGETQYF. Here the CDR3 DNA reads TGCAGTGCTAGAGATCCCGGGGCGGGAGGAGAGACCCAGTACTTC.

This clonotype turned up a few times. The genes are TRBV7-2 and TRBJ1-2, with 8 nucleotides matching TRBD1. This CDR3 is 14 amino acids long. J gave up 4 bases and V 2 bases, and 3 bases lay outside the gene matches. CDR1 and CDR2 from the germline V gene are SGHTA and FQGNSA. CDR3 nucleotides: TGTGCCAGCAGCTTAACTGGGACAGGCTATGGCTACACCTTC. Protein: CASSLTGTGYGYTF.

This clonotype was counted between two and nine times. The genes are TRBV3-1 and TRBJ2-7; D call uncertain. The CDR3 loop spans 12 amino acids. Germline loops: CDR1 LGHDT, CDR2 YNNKEL (reference sequence). Trimming cost V 3 bases and J 2 bases, with 5 bases left between them. CDR3 sequence (DNA): TGTGCCAGCAGCCATACAACCTACGAGCAGTACTTC. It yields the protein CASSHTTYEQYF.

This clonotype was recorded a few times. The chain joins TRBV12-3 or TRBV12-4 to TRBJ2-7; D perhaps matches TRBD1 (6 bases). The CDR3 spans 14 residues. V was shortened by 4 bases and J by 7 bases, with 17 bases between the two germline ends. The CDR3 spells CASSSNRDPTEQYF. DNA for the CDR3: TGTGCCAGCAGTTCGAACAGGGACCCTACGGAGCAGTACTTC.

The chain employs TRBV18 and TRBJ1-2; possibly TRBD1 for D (6 bases). The CDR3 totals 16 residues. Trimming shortened V by 3 bases and J by 8 bases, and 22 bases separated the two germline ends. The germline gives CDR1 KGHSH, CDR2 LQKENI. The CDR3 DNA follows: TGTGCCAGCTCACCCCAGACAGGACGGACATATTTGGGCTACACCTTC. Its translation: CASSPQTGRTYLGYTF.

About this clonotype itself: A much larger clone lies a single base off, so this may be a read error. The CDR3 does not end in the conserved phenylalanine or tryptophan, so this is likely a read error. The rearrangement joins TRBV28 to TRBJ2-3; D perhaps matches TRBD1 (5 bases). This CDR3 has 16 amino acids. The V end lost 2 bases, the J end lost 0 bases, and 12 bases lay between the germline ends. The germline gives CDR1 MDHEN, CDR2 SYDVKM. In DNA form, the CDR3 reads TGTGCCAGCAGTTTACGACAGTTCACTAGCACAGATACGCAGTATCTT. It is translated as CASSLRQFTSTDTQYL.

This clonotype was picked up many times. This chain links TRBV18 with TRBJ1-1; D is uncertain. The CDR3 has 14 residues. The germline CDR1 and CDR2 sequences are KGHSH and LQKENI. Trimming removed 1 base at V and 2 bases at J, with 8 bases between. The CDR3 DNA is TGTGCCAGCTCACCACGGGCAGACAACACTGAAGCTTTCTTT. It encodes CASSPRADNTEAFF.

This clonotype showed up just a few times. V is TRBV2 and J is TRBJ2-1, with D tentatively TRBD1 (6 bases). The CDR3 loop spans 13 amino acids. Germline assignment: CDR1 SNHLY and CDR2 FYNNEI. V gave up 7 bases and J gave up 8 bases, with 15 bases separating them. The CDR3 DNA reads as TGTGCCAGCACCGCCCGTTGGGGGCATGAGCAGTTCTTC. It is translated as CASTARWGHEQFF.

The chain carries TRBV7-3 and TRBJ2-1, with 7 bases fitting TRBD1. V was pared by 5 bases and J by 3 bases, with 7 bases of the junction left unmatched. Germline values: CDR1 SGHTA, CDR2 FQGTGA. The CDR3 has 15 amino acids. The CDR3, as DNA: TGTGCCAGCAGCACTACCGGGACAGTCTACAATGAGCAGTTCTTC. This sequence encodes CASSTTGTVYNEQFF. The complete variable domain, with remaining parts taken from reference TRBV7-3 and TRBJ2-1, reads GAGVSQTPSNKVTEKGKYVELRCDPISGHTALYWYRQSLGQGPEFLIYFQGTGAADDSGLPNDRFFAVRPEGSVSTLKIQRTERGDSAVYLCASSTTGTVYNEQFFGPGTRLTVL.

This clonotype has just a few counts. V is TRBV29-1 and J is TRBJ2-7; 9 bases are a match to TRBD1. The germline V gene encodes CDR1 SQVTM and CDR2 ANQGSEA. V lost 5 bases and J lost 5; bases outside the gene matches: 7. CDR3 length: 13 amino acids. CDR3 in amino acids: CSVFGTGSNEQYF. CDR3 nucleotide sequence: TGCAGCGTTTTCGGGACAGGGAGCAACGAGCAGTACTTC.

This clonotype occurred a few times. V usage is TRBV5-1 and J usage is TRBJ1-1; perhaps TRBD1 as D (6 bases). The ends were cut back, 4 bases at V and 10 bases at J, with 20 bases in the middle. CDR1 is SGHRS, CDR2 YFSETQ, per germline. The CDR3 runs to 14 residues. DNA for the CDR3: TGCGCCAGCAGCGGTGACAGGTCATTGAGTCGAGCTTTCTTT. Translating gives CASSGDRSLSRAFF.

This chain connects TRBV4-3 to TRBJ1-4, with D unresolved. CDR3 size: 15 residues. V was pared by 0 bases and J by 6 bases, with 11 bases between. Per germline, CDR1 LGHNA and CDR2 YSLEER. The CDR3 spells CASSQESGRYEKLFF. The CDR3 nucleotides read TGCGCCAGCAGCCAAGAATCGGGAAGGTATGAAAAACTGTTTTTT.

This clonotype was picked up a small number of times. The J gene is TRBJ2-2, the V gene TRBV6-1, with TRBD2 as a possible D gene (6 bases). CDR1 is MNHNS and CDR2 is SASEGT in the germline V gene. Trimming removed 5 bases at V and 4 bases at J, with 11 bases between. This CDR3 is 14 amino acids long. The CDR3 here is CASSTAGITGELFF. The CDR3 DNA reads TGTGCCAGCAGTACCGCGGGGATCACCGGGGAGCTGTTTTTT.

This clonotype was seen many times. The chain combines TRBV5-1 with TRBJ2-7; 8 bases are a match to TRBD2. V shed 0 bases, J shed 3 bases, and the junction held 2 bases outside the gene matches. From germline, CDR1 is SGHRS and CDR2 YFSETQ. The CDR3 runs to 14 residues. CDR3 protein: CASSLESGSYEQYF. The DNA for the CDR3 is TGCGCCAGCAGCTTGGAAAGCGGGAGCTACGAGCAGTACTTC.